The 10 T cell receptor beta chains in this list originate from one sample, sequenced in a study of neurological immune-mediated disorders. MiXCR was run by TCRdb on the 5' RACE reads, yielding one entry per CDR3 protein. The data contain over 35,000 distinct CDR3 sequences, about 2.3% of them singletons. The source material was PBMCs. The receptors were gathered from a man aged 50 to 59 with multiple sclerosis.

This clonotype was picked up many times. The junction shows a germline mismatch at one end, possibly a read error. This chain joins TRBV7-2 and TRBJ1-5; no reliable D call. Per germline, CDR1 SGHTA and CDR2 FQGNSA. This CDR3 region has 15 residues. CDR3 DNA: TGTGCCAGCAGCGCGACGGGGAATAGCAATCAGCCCCAGAATTTT. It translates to CASSATGNSNQPQNF.

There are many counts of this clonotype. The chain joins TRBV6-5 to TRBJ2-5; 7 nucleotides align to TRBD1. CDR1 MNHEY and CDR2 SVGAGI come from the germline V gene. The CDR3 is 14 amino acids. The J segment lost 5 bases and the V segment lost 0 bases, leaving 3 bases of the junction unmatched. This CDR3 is CASSYSGTVETQYF. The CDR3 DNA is TGTGCCAGCAGTTACTCCGGGACAGTTGAGACCCAGTACTTC.

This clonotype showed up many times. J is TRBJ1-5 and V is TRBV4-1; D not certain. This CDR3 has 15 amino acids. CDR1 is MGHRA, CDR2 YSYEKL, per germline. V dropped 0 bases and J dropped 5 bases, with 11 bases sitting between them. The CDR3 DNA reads TGCGCCAGCAGCCAAGATTTTGCGGGGTATCAGCCCCAGCATTTT. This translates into CASSQDFAGYQPQHF.

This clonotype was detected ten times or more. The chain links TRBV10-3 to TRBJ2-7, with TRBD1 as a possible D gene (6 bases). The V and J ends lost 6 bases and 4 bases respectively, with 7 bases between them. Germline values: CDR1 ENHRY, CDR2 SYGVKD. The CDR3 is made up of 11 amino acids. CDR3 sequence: CAIRGQYEQYF. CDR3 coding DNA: TGTGCCATCAGAGGACAGTACGAGCAGTACTTC.

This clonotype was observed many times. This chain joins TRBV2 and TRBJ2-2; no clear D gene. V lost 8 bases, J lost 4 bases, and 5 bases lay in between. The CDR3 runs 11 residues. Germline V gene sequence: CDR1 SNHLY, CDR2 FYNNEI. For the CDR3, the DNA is TGTGCCAGCTATAGCACCGGGGAGCTGTTTTTT. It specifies CASYSTGELFF.

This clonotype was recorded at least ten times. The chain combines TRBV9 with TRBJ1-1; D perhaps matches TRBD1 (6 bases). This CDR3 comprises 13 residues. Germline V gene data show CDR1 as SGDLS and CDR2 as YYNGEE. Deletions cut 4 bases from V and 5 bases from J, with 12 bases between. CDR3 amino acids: CASSNQGRTEAFF. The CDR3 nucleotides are TGTGCCAGCAGCAACCAGGGGCGGACTGAAGCTTTCTTT.

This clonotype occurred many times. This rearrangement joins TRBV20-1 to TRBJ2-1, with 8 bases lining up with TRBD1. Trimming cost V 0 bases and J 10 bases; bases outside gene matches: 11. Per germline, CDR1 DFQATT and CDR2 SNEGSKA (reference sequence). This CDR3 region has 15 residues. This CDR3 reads CSARDPLRGRGEQFF. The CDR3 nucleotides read TGCAGTGCTAGAGATCCTCTCAGGGGGCGAGGAGAGCAGTTCTTC.

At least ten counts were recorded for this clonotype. This CDR3 is CASSPSGDGNIQYF. DNA of the CDR3: TGCGCCAGCTCGCCCAGCGGGGATGGGAACATTCAGTACTTC. The chain is built from TRBV5-1 and TRBJ2-4; 7 nucleotides match TRBD2. The germline CDR1 and CDR2 sequences are SGHRS and YFSETQ. This CDR3 comprises 14 residues. V trimming: 7 bases; J trimming: 7 bases; junction bases outside the gene matches: 11. Variable domain in full (rest from reference TRBV5-1 and TRBJ2-4): KAGVTQTPRYLIKTRGQQVTLSCSPISGHRSVSWYQQTPGQGLQFLFEYFSETQRNKGNFPGRFSGRQFSNSRSEMNVSTLELGDSALYLCASSPSGDGNIQYFGAGTRLSVL.

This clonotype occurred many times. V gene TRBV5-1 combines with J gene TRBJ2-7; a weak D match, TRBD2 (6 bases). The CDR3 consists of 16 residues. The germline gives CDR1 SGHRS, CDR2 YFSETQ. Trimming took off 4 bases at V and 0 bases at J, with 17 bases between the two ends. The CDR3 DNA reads TGCGCCAGCAGCATACGGGACTCCCGGAGCTCCTACGAGCAGTACTTC. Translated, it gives CASSIRDSRSSYEQYF.

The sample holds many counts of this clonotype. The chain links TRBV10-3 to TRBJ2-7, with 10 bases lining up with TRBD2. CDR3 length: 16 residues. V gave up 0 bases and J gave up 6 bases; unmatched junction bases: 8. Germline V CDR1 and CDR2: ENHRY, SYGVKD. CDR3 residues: CAISESQASGGGEQYF. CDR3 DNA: TGTGCCATCAGTGAGTCCCAGGCTAGCGGGGGAGGCGAGCAGTACTTC.